The 8 T cell receptor beta chains presented below share a single source sample, sequenced in a study of T cells after yellow fever vaccination. MiXCR, applied by TCRdb to the 5' RACE reads, yields one record per CDR3 protein. The repertoire holds hundreds of thousands of distinct CDR3 sequences, with roughly 13% as singletons. Sequenced material: PBMCs, taken on the day of the yellow fever booster vaccination. The receptor source for this set is a man aged 25-45 years who received the YFV17D yellow fever vaccine.

This CDR3 reads CASNRLSDGNQPQHF. CDR3 nucleotides: TGTGCCAGTAATAGGTTGTCGGATGGCAATCAGCCCCAGCATTTT. The V gene is TRBV19, the J gene TRBJ1-5; D unclear. The V end was cut by 7 bases, the J end by 2 bases, with 15 bases between. This CDR3 contains 15 residues. CDR1 LNHDA and CDR2 SQIVND come from the germline V gene (reference sequence). Drawing the rest from reference TRBV19 and TRBJ1-5, the complete variable domain is DGGITQSPKYLFRKEGQNVTLSCEQNLNHDAMYWYRQDPGQGLRLIYYSQIVNDFQKGDIAEGYSVSREKKESFPLTVTSAQKNPTAFYLCASNRLSDGNQPQHFGDGTRLSIL.

In this sample, this clonotype turned up many times. The chain carries TRBV12-3 or TRBV12-4 and TRBJ2-3, with D possibly matching TRBD2 (6 bases). The V end was cut by 2 bases, the J end by 3 bases, with 12 bases between. The CDR3 loop spans 15 amino acids. CDR3 region: CASSLRAGWTDTQYF. The CDR3 coding sequence is TGTGCCAGCAGTTTACGGGCGGGATGGACAGATACGCAGTATTTT.

The chain links TRBV6-5 to TRBJ2-1; weak D call: TRBD1 (6 bases). V was cut by 4 bases and J by 6 bases, with 13 bases left in between. The CDR3 extends over 14 amino acids. The V gene's germline CDR1 is MNHEY and CDR2 SVGAGI. The CDR3 region is CASSSTTGANEQFF. The DNA for the CDR3 is TGTGCCAGCAGTTCCACGACAGGTGCCAATGAGCAGTTCTTC.

The chain carries TRBV4-3 and TRBJ2-6; TRBD1 is a possible D gene (5 bases). In germline, CDR1 is LGHNA, CDR2 YSLEER. Trimming took 6 bases from V and 1 from J, leaving 13 bases between them. The CDR3 is 16 amino acids. CDR3 residues: CASSQGLTSGANVLTF. CDR3 nucleotides: TGCGCCAGCAGTCAGGGCCTCACGTCTGGGGCCAACGTCCTGACTTTC.

This clonotype has only a few counts. A junction boundary mismatches the germline segment, possibly from a read error. J is TRBJ2-1 and V is TRBV9, with TRBD2 matching over 11 bases. CDR1 is SGDLS, CDR2 YYNGEE, per germline. The length of the CDR3 is 13 residues. CDR3 DNA: TGTGCCAGCAGCGCCGGCAATATAGCGGGAGGGATTTTC. Residues: CASSAGNIAGGIF.

This clonotype has only a few counts. The chain is built from TRBV20-1 and TRBJ2-4; possibly TRBD2 for D (6 bases). The V gene lost 0 bases and the J gene lost 1 base, with 13 bases spanning the gap. From germline, CDR1 is DFQATT and CDR2 SNEGSKA (reference sequence). The length of the CDR3 is 16 residues. CDR3 DNA: TGCAGTGCTAGAGATCCAGCGGAGGGGGCCAAAAACATTCAGTACTTC. It translates to CSARDPAEGAKNIQYF.

CDR3 region: CASSLLSGNTEAFF. In DNA, the CDR3 is TGTGCCAGCAGCCTCCTCTCGGGGAACACTGAAGCTTTCTTT. The V call is TRBV7-2, the J call TRBJ1-1; no firm D call. Between the trimmed V and J ends, which lost 5 bases and 1 base, there was a span of 11 bases. Germline assignment: CDR1 SGHTA and CDR2 FQGNSA. There are 14 residues in the CDR3.

The V and J genes are TRBV4-2 and TRBJ2-3; the D is unclear. The CDR3 consists of 15 residues. Trimming took off 7 bases at V and 2 bases at J, with 16 bases between the two ends. The V gene's germline CDR1 is LGHNA and CDR2 YNFKEQ. CDR3 in amino acids: CASTPSELDTDTQYF. The DNA of the CDR3 is TGTGCCAGCACCCCGTCGGAGTTGGACACAGATACGCAGTATTTT.